This T cell receptor (beta chain) was identified in a study of naive and memory T cell subsets (dated by TCRdb to about 2017). Context from the whole study: In the figure summarizing the skin biopsy and whole blood samples, ten or so blood donors, 7 tuberculin skin test biopsies and 3 saline control biopsies were reported. PCR2 was typically a SYBR Green qPCR stopped at a set threshold; low-input samples could instead use end-point PCR (approximately 6 cycles).

Study-wide findings and limitations: The RNA-based method was acknowledged to be potentially sensitive to changes in TCR transcripts with T cell activation and differentiation.

The study reported a robust and sensitive protocol to amplify, sequence and analyze TCRs, based on 3' ligation of a UMI-containing oligonucleotide to TCR cDNA. For whole blood analysis, 2.5 to 3 ml of peripheral blood was collected from healthy adult volunteers into Tempus tubes, and RNA was extracted following the manufacturer's instructions. Total RNA was treated with RQ1 DNase, without cell sorting, prior to reverse transcription, with an input of roughly 1 to 1,100 ng being targeted. Libraries were prepared from skin biopsies and whole blood so that pipeline robustness could be tested in samples in which T cells form a minority population. From the cysteine up to the phenylalanine, the CDR3 has a length of 15 residues. Only the CDR3 part of the read is kept: 45 bases, read in frame from the first base. The germline V and J ends show losses of 6 bases and 9 bases respectively, and no gene match explains 14 bases of the junction. CDR1 and CDR2 were assigned from the germline V gene as SNHLY and FYNNEI.

This clonotype has at least ten counts. Its antigen is not yet known. No much larger clonotype is one base removed from it; base qualities were not supplied. The method behind the library was 5' RACE. Four rounds of PCR, run with the SP2 primer together with nested alpha and beta constant region primers, were used to amplify the ligated cDNA. For the blood and skin samples, reverse transcription of TCR RNA was done with SuperScript IV along with alpha and beta constant region primers. An oligonucleotide carrying the Illumina SP2 primer and a UMI was ligated to the cDNA 3' end using T4 RNA ligase 1. To prevent hairpin formation, the 12-nucleotide UMI was made up of two random hexamers with an eight-base spacer between them. From the second PCR onward, TCR alpha and beta chain libraries were processed separately and dual indexed for multiplexing. After pooling, the indexed libraries were analyzed by capillary electrophoresis and sequenced on either an Illumina MiSeq or NextSeq. PhiX DNA at about 5-7.5% was spiked into libraries to increase base diversity and improve cluster recognition. Regarding the original processing steps: Demultiplexor took UMIs from read 2, joined the UMIs to the TCR sequence from read 1, and separated reads according to sample indices. Decombinator identified V and J genes and V-J junctions, assigning each TCR a five-part identifier including V and J deletions. UMIs were used by Collapsinator to correct sequencing errors and PCR amplification heterogeneity, so that a UMI-based abundance was obtained for each TCR. Identifiers were converted to nucleotide sequence by CDR3Translator and translated to amino acids, and CDR3 regions were extracted on the basis of terminal motifs. After normalization to the amount of input RNA, error-corrected alpha and beta TCR counts from blood and skin were compared. TCRdb trimmed the raw reads at Q25, called clones with MiXCR and kept productive beta chains. Each CDR3 protein appears once, grouped with its most common genes and DNA. The V and J calls were not made by the authors but by TCRdb's processing. The sample includes over 45,000 distinct CDR3 sequences, with approximately 4.5% observed a single time. The ten largest account for under 0.95% of the sample.

The chain was built from TRBV2 and TRBJ2-1; TRBD1 agrees with 7 junctional bases. The TCR originated in a female donor in good health. The CDR3 protein is CASRPGQWNKGEQFF. The DNA reads TGTGCCAGCAGACCGGGACAGTGGAATAAGGGTGAGCAGTTCTTC.